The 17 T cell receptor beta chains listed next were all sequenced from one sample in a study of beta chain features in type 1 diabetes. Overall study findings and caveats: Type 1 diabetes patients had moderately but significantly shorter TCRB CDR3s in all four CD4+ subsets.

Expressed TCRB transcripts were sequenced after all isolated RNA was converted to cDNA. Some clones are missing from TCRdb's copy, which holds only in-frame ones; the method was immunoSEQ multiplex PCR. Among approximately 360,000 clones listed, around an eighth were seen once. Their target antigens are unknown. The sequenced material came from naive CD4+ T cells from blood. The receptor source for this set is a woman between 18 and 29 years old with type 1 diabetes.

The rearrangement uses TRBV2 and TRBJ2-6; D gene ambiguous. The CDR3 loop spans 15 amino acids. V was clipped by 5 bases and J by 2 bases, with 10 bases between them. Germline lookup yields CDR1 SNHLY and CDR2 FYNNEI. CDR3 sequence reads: CASSPRAPGANVLTF. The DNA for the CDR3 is TGTGCCAGCAGTCCTAGAGCACCTGGGGCCAACGTCCTGACTTTC.

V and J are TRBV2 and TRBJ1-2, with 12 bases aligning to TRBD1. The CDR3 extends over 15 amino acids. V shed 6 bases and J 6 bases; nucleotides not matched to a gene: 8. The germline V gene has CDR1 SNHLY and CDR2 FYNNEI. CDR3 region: CASRTGTGGSHGYTF. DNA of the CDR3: TGTGCCAGCAGGACCGGGACAGGGGGCAGTCATGGCTACACCTTC.

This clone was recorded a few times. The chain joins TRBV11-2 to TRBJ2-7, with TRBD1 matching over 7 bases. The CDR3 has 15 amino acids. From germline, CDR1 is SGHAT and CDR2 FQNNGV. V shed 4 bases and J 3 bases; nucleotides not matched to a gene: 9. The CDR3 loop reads CASSSERDSFYEQYF. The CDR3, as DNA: TGTGCCAGCAGCTCGGAACGGGACAGCTTCTACGAGCAGTACTTC.

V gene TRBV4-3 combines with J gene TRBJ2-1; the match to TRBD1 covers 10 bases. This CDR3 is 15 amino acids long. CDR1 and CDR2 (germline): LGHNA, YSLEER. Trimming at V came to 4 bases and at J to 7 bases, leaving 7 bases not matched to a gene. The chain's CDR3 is CASSRQGAPRNEQFF. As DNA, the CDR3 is TGCGCCAGCAGCCGACAGGGGGCGCCCCGGAATGAGCAGTTCTTC.

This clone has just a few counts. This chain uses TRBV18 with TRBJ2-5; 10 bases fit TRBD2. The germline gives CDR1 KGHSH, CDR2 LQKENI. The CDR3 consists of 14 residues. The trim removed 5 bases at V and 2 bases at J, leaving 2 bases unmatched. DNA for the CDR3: TGTGCCAGCTCATCGACTAGCGGGCAAGAGACCCAGTACTTC. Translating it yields CASSSTSGQETQYF.

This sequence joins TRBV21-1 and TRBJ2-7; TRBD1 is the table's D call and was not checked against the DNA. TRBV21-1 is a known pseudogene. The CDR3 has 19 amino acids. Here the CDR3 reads CASSTQTGTGGYVSYEQYF. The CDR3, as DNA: TGTGCCAGCAGCACACAAACCGGGACAGGGGGCTATGTCTCCTACGAGCAGTACTTC.

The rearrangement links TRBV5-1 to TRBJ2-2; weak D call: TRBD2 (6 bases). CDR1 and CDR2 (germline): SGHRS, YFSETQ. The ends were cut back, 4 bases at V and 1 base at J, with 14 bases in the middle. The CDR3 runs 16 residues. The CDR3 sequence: CASSPAAGRNTGELFF. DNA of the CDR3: TGCGCCAGCAGCCCCGCAGCCGGGAGGAACACCGGGGAGCTGTTTTTT.

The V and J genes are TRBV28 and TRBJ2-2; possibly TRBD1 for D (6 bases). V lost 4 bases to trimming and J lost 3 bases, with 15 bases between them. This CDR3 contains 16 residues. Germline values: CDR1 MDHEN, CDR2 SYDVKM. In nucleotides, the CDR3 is TGTGCCAGCAGTTCCCCCGGCGGACAGTACACCGGGGAGCTGTTTTTT. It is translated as CASSSPGGQYTGELFF.

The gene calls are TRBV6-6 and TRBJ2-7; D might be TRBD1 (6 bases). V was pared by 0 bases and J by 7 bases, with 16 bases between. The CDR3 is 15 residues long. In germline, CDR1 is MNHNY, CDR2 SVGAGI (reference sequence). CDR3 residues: CASSYSTSTGGEQYF. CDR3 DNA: TGTGCCAGCAGTTACTCTACTTCGACAGGCGGGGAGCAGTACTTC.

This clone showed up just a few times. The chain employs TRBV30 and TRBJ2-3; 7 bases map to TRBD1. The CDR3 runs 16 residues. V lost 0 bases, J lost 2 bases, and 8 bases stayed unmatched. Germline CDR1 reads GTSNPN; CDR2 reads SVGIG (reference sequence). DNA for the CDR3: TGTGCCTGGAGTGTAACGGGAACAGGGGCCACAGATACGCAGTATTTT. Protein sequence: CAWSVTGTGATDTQYF.

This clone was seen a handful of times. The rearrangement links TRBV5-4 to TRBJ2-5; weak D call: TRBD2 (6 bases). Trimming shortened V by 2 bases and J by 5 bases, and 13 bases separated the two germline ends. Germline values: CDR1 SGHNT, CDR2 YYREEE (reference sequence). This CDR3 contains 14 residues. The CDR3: CASSLVEGHETQYF. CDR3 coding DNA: TGTGCCAGCAGCTTAGTGGAGGGTCATGAGACCCAGTACTTC. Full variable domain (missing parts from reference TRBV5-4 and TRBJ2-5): ETGVTQSPTHLIKTRGQQVTLRCSSQSGHNTVSWYQQALGQGPQFIFQYYREEENGRGNFPPRFSGLQFPNYSSELNVNALELDDSALYLCASSLVEGHETQYFGPGTRLLVL.

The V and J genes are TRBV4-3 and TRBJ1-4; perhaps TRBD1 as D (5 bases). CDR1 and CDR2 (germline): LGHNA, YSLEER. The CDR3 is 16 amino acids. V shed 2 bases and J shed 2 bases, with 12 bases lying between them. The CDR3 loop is CASSQSRGGTNEKLFF. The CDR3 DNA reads TGCGCCAGCAGCCAAAGTCGTGGGGGGACTAATGAAAAACTGTTTTTT.

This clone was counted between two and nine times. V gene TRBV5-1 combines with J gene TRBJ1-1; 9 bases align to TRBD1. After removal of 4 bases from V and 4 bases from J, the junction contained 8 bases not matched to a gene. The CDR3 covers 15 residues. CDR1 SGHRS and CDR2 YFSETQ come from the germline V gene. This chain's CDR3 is CASSPGTGWGTEAFF. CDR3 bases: TGCGCCAGCAGCCCCGGGACAGGGTGGGGCACTGAAGCTTTCTTT.

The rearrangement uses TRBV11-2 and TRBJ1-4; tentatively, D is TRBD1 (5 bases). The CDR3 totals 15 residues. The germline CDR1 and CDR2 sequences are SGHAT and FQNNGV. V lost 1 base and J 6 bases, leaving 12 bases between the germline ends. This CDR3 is CASSLAGLSYEKLFF. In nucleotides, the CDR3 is TGTGCCAGCAGCTTAGCGGGACTTAGCTATGAAAAACTGTTTTTT.

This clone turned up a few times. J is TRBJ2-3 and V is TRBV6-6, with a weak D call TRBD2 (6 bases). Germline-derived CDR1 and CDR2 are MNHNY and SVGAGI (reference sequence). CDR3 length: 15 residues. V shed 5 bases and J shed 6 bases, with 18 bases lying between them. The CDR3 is CASSTGLALTDTQYF. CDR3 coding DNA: TGTGCCAGCAGTACGGGACTGGCACTGACGGATACGCAGTATTTT.

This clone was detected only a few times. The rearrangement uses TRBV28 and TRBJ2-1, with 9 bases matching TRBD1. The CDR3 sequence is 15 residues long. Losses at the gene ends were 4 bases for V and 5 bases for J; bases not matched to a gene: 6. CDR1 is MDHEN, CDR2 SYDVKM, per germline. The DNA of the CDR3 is TGTGCCAGCAGTTCCTCGGGACAGGGCGACAATGAGCAGTTCTTC. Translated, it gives CASSSSGQGDNEQFF.

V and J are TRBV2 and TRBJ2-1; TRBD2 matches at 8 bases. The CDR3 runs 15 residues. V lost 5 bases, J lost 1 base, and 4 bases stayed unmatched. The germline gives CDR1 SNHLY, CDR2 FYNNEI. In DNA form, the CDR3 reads TGTGCCAGCAGTTTAGCGGGGATGTCCTACAATGAGCAGTTCTTC. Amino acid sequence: CASSLAGMSYNEQFF.